The 20 T cell receptor beta chains below come from one sample, sequenced in a study of blood T cell repertoires in COVID-19 (dated by TCRdb to 2018 to 2020). The library relied on the immunoSEQ multiplex PCR assay. TCRdb retrieved this table from immuneACCESS and kept in-frame rearrangements only. Not all clones are present; in checked studies, unresolved V genes account for under half, and no reason is known for the remainder. The sample contains almost 350,000 clones, roughly 87% of them found a single time. 3.9% of the sample is held by the ten biggest clonotypes. Input material: peripheral blood. These receptors all stem from a woman aged 55-69 years with COVID-19, enrolled during active disease.

The chain couples TRBV28 to TRBJ2-1; D is ambiguous. Deletions cut 1 base from V and 4 bases from J, with 5 bases between. The CDR3 is 13 amino acids. Germline V gene sequence: CDR1 MDHEN, CDR2 SYDVKM. CDR3 coding DNA: TGTGCCAGCAGTTTATCAGATTACAATGAGCAGTTCTTC. Translation gives CASSLSDYNEQFF.

V usage is TRBV5-1 and J usage is TRBJ1-1, with 7 nucleotides matching TRBD1. Germline V gene lookup returns CDR1 SGHRS and CDR2 YFSETQ. The V segment lost 2 bases and the J segment 8 bases; nucleotides outside the gene matches: 6. The CDR3 totals 13 residues. CDR3 region: CASSFLQGEEAFF. CDR3 sequence (DNA): TGCGCCAGCAGCTTCCTTCAGGGGGAAGAAGCTTTCTTT.

This chain joins TRBV5-1 and TRBJ1-4; 8 bases are shared with TRBD1. With V trimmed by 4 bases and J by 0 bases, 5 bases remained unmatched. Germline CDR1 is SGHRS and CDR2 is YFSETQ. This CDR3 comprises 16 residues. CDR3 sequence (DNA): TGCGCCAGCAGCCGAGGACAGGGTGCAACTAATGAAAAACTGTTTTTT. This gives the protein CASSRGQGATNEKLFF.

V gene TRBV2 combines with J gene TRBJ1-1, with TRBD1 matching 8 bases. The CDR3 contains 15 residues. Per the germline V gene, CDR1 is SNHLY and CDR2 is FYNNEI. J gave up 4 bases and V 6 bases, and 10 bases lay outside the gene matches. CDR3: CASRRTGGGGTEAFF. The CDR3 bases are TGTGCCAGCAGGCGAACAGGGGGAGGAGGCACTGAAGCTTTCTTT.

The V gene is TRBV29-1, the J gene TRBJ2-7, with a possible D match to TRBD1 (6 bases). Germline-derived CDR1 and CDR2 are SQVTM and ANQGSEA. V lost 0 bases and J lost 5, with 14 bases in between. The CDR3 runs to 14 residues. In DNA, the CDR3 is TGCAGCGTTGAAGAGGGGGCGAATGGCCACGAGCAGTACTTC. Protein product: CSVEEGANGHEQYF.

The table lists this clone with a count of one. The chain carries TRBV5-1 and TRBJ2-2, with D maybe TRBD1 (7 bases). Trimming cost V 4 bases and J 4 bases, with 17 bases left between them. The CDR3 has 16 amino acids. Germline-derived CDR1 and CDR2 are SGHRS and YFSETQ. The CDR3 reads CASSPGQGGPTGELFF. CDR3 bases: TGCGCCAGCAGCCCCGGGCAGGGGGGACCCACCGGGGAGCTGTTTTTT.

This sequence joins TRBV28 and TRBJ1-5; no clear D gene. CDR1 MDHEN and CDR2 SYDVKM come from the germline V gene. This CDR3 spans 15 amino acids. The V end was cut by 8 bases, the J end by 2 bases, with 16 bases between. The DNA for the CDR3 is TGTGCCAGCCGCATCTCTGGAGGAGGCAATCAGCCCCAGCATTTT. As protein: CASRISGGGNQPQHF.

Regarding this clone: One junction end disagrees with the germline gene, perhaps due to a read error. The chain has TRBV6-1 and TRBJ1-1; 7 bases are shared with TRBD1. The CDR3 covers 16 residues. Germline lookup yields CDR1 MNHNS and CDR2 SASEGT. The CDR3 protein is CASREVQGKGNTEAFF. DNA for the CDR3: TGTGCCAGCAGGGAAGTACAGGGGAAGGGAAACACTGAAGCTTTCTTT.

V usage is TRBV6-5 and J usage is TRBJ1-2, with 8 bases fitting TRBD1. The CDR3 has 15 residues. Losses at the gene ends were 4 bases for V and 4 bases for J; bases not matched to a gene: 8. Per germline, CDR1 MNHEY and CDR2 SVGAGI. The DNA of the CDR3 is TGTGCCAGCAGTTTTCACAGGGGGGAAATCTATGGCTACACCTTC. Its translation: CASSFHRGEIYGYTF.

The genes are TRBV5-6 and TRBJ1-2; D ambiguous. Germline-derived CDR1 and CDR2 are SGHDT and YYEEEE. Trimming stripped 0 bases from V and 0 bases from J, with 6 bases between. The CDR3 is made up of 14 amino acids. The chain's CDR3 is CASSLGRPNYGYTF. In DNA form, the CDR3 reads TGTGCCAGCAGCTTGGGCAGGCCTAACTATGGCTACACCTTC.

The CDR3 sequence: CASSLALFGTGGPNTEAFF. As DNA, the CDR3 is TGCGCCAGCAGCTTGGCCCTTTTCGGGACAGGGGGCCCTAACACTGAAGCTTTCTTT. The J gene is TRBJ1-1, the V gene TRBV5-1, with 12 positions matching TRBD1. Germline V CDR1 and CDR2: SGHRS, YFSETQ. The CDR3 length is 19 residues. Unmatched junction bases numbered 11, after V lost 0 bases and J lost 2 bases.

The rearrangement links TRBV7-6 to TRBJ2-7; 8 positions agree with TRBD2. The CDR3 length is 17 residues. The ends lost 4 bases at V and 7 bases at J; junction bases unmatched: 18. CDR1 is SGHVS, CDR2 FNYEAQ, per germline. CDR3 sequence (DNA): TGTGCCAGCAGCTCCTTCCAACTAGCGGAAATTTCGGGAGAGCAGTACTTC. It translates to CASSSFQLAEISGEQYF.

The chain has TRBV3-1 (or the pseudogene TRBV3-2) and TRBJ2-1, with 12 positions matching TRBD2. The V gene's germline CDR1 is LGHDT and CDR2 YNNKEL (reference sequence). With V trimmed by 1 base and J by 4 bases, 5 bases remained unmatched. The length of the CDR3 is 17 residues. Here the CDR3 DNA reads TGTGCCAGCAGCCAAGTCCGGACTAGCGGGGCGTACAATGAGCAGTTCTTC. This translates into CASSQVRTSGAYNEQFF.

The gene calls are TRBV28 and TRBJ2-2, with no clear D. V was cut by 5 bases and J by 1 base, with 8 bases left in between. CDR1 and CDR2 (germline): MDHEN, SYDVKM. CDR3 length equals 14 residues. CDR3 loop: CASSPQVNTGELFF. CDR3 coding DNA: TGTGCCAGCAGTCCTCAGGTGAACACCGGGGAGCTGTTTTTT. The full variable domain, with the rest looked up from reference TRBV28 and TRBJ2-2, is DVKVTQSSRYLVKRTGEKVFLECVQDMDHENMFWYRQDPGLGLRLIYFSYDVKMKEKGDIPEGYSVSREKKERFSLILESASTNQTSMYLCASSPQVNTGELFFGEGSRLTVL.

This chain joins TRBV6-2 or TRBV6-3 and TRBJ1-1; D gene uncertain. Germline values: CDR1 MNHEY, CDR2 SVGEGT. This CDR3 spans 15 amino acids. V gave up 6 bases and J gave up 4 bases, with 18 bases separating them. The CDR3 DNA reads TGTGCCAGCAGCAACGACCGGGGATTGGGCACTGAAGCTTTCTTT. The encoded protein is CASSNDRGLGTEAFF.

The rearrangement links TRBV28 to TRBJ1-2; the D gene is possibly TRBD1 (5 bases). The CDR3 loop spans 12 amino acids. Trimming stripped 2 bases from V and 5 bases from J, with 6 bases between. The germline V gene encodes CDR1 MDHEN and CDR2 SYDVKM. CDR3 nucleotides: TGTGCCAGCAGTTTAGGGGGGTATGGCTACACCTTC. This translates into CASSLGGYGYTF.

The chain has TRBV27 and TRBJ1-4; maybe TRBD1 (6 bases). The CDR3 is 15 residues long. Per the germline V gene, CDR1 is MNHEY and CDR2 is SMNVEV (reference sequence). Trimming shortened V by 4 bases and J by 7 bases, and 16 bases separated the two germline ends. The CDR3 is CASSSRGLRSEKLFF. In DNA form, the CDR3 reads TGTGCCAGCAGTTCCAGGGGTCTACGATCTGAAAAACTGTTTTTT.

Note on this clone: With a much larger clone just one base away, this may be a read error. The CDR3 here is CASSPQGYEQYF. The CDR3 nucleotides read TGTGCCAGCAGTCCGCAGGGCTACGAGCAGTACTTC. The chain is built from TRBV28 and TRBJ2-7; TRBD1 is a possible D gene (5 bases). V shed 5 bases and J shed 3 bases, with 8 bases lying between them. This CDR3 has 12 residues. Germline V lookup: CDR1 MDHEN, CDR2 SYDVKM.

The CDR3 DNA is TGCGCCAGCAGCTTTGTGCAGGGTAATGAGCAGTACTTC. Its translation is CASSFVQGNEQYF. J is TRBJ2-7 and V is TRBV5-1; a possible D gene is TRBD1 (5 bases). In germline, CDR1 is SGHRS, CDR2 YFSETQ. The CDR3 length is 13 residues. V was pared by 2 bases and J by 7 bases, with 13 bases between.

The V call is TRBV7-9, the J call TRBJ1-1; D unclear. Trimming removed 3 bases at V and 6 bases at J, with 11 bases between. This CDR3 spans 13 amino acids. From germline, CDR1 is SEHNR and CDR2 FQNEAQ (reference sequence). CDR3 region: CASSLSEVSEAFF. The DNA for the CDR3 is TGTGCCAGCAGCTTGAGTGAAGTCTCTGAAGCTTTCTTT. Variable domain in full (rest from reference TRBV7-9 and TRBJ1-1): DTGVSQNPRHKITKRGQNVTFRCDPISEHNRLYWYRQTLGQGPEFLTYFQNEAQLEKSRLLSDRFSAERPKGSFSTLEIQRTEQGDSAMYLCASSLSEVSEAFFGQGTRLTVV.